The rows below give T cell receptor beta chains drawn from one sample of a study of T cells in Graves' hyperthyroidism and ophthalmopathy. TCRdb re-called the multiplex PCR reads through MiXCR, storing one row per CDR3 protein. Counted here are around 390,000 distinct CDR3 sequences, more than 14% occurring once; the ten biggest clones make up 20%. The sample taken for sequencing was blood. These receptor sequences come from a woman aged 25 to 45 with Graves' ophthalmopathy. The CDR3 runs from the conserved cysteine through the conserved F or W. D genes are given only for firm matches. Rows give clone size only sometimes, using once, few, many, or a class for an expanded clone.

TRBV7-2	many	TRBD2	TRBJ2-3	CASSLEIPLAGLGPDTQYF	TGTGCCAGCAGCTTAGAGATTCCCCTAGCGGGGTTAGGACCCGATACGCAGTATTTT
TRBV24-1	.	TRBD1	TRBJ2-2	CATSDRDRKNTGELFF	TGTGCCACCAGTGACCGGGACAGAAAGAACACCGGGGAGCTGTTTTTT
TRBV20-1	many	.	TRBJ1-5	CSAQYSNQPQHF	TGCAGTGCTCAATATAGCAATCAGCCCCAGCATTTT
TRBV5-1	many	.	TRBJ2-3	CASSRDLSTDTQYF	TGCGCCAGCAGCAGGGACCTTAGCACAGATACGCAGTATTTT
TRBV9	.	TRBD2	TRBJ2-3	CASSPTPRTSGGTSTDTQYF	TGTGCCAGCAGCCCGACCCCAAGGACTAGCGGGGGTACTAGCACAGATACGCAGTATTTT
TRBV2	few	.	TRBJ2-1	CASSVSDNEQFF	TGTGCCAGCAGCGTATCCGACAATGAGCAGTTCTTC
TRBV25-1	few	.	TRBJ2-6	CASSSRRGLSGANVLTF	TGTGCCAGCAGTTCCCGACGGGGTCTCTCTGGGGCCAACGTCCTGACTTTC
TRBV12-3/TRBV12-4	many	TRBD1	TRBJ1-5	CASTQGANQPQHF	TGTGCCAGCACTCAGGGGGCTAATCAGCCCCAGCATTTT
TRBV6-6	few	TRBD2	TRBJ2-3	CASSYLVTSGGEDTQYF	TGTGCCAGCAGTTACCTAGTGACTAGCGGGGGAGAAGATACGCAGTATTTT
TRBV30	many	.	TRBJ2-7	CAWSAPDSGLGEQYF	TGTGCCTGGAGTGCCCCGGACAGTGGTCTTGGCGAGCAGTACTTC
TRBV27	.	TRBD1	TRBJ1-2	CASSFPGQSFYGYTF	TGTGCCAGCAGTTTCCCGGGACAGTCATTCTATGGCTACACCTTC
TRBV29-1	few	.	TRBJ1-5	CSVLGGANQPQHF	TGCAGCGTTTTAGGGGGGGCCAATCAGCCCCAGCATTTT
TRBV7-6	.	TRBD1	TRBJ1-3	CASSLWGDSLSGNTIYF	TGTGCCAGCAGCTTATGGGGGGACAGCCTCTCTGGAAACACCATATATTTT
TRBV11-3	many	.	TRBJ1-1	CASSLASAGATEAFF	TGTGCCAGCAGCTTAGCATCCGCGGGGGCCACTGAAGCTTTCTTT
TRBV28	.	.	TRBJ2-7	CAIEAESSYEQYF	TGTGCCATCGAGGCTGAGAGCTCCTACGAGCAGTACTTC